This TCR beta chain was recovered during a study of CD8 T cell repertoires and HIV-1 epitope variants. Study overall: Tested: three Gag epitope families, Nef HW9 and YT9.

Clones were sequenced by immunoSEQ multiplex PCR, and TCRdb holds only the in-frame ones, with some missing. In the table there are 2,000 or so clones, 69% of which are singletons. This clone showed up just a few times. Antigen unknown. Study-level findings and limits: The assay identified only TCR beta chains of antigen-proliferating T cells.

V shed 4 bases, J shed 1 base, and the junction held 5 bases outside the gene matches. Germline V CDR1 and CDR2: MDHEN, SYDVKM. The CDR3 runs to 15 residues. The rearrangement joins TRBV28 to TRBJ2-5, with 8 bases identical to TRBD1. The source of this sequence is a male donor with HIV. The sequenced sample was cultured CD8+ T cells derived from PBMCs. CDR3 sequence: CASSSPDRAQETQYF. For the CDR3, the DNA is TGTGCCAGCAGTTCCCCGGACAGGGCCCAAGAGACCCAGTACTTC.